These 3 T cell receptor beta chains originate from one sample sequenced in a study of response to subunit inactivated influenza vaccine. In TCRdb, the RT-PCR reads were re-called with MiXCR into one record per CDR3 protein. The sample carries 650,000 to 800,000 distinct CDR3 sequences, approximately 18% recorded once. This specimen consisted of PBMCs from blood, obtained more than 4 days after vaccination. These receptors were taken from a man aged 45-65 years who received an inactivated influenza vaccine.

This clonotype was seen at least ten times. CDR3 sequence reads: CSARNLQREHNEQFF. CDR3 coding DNA: TGCAGTGCCAGAAACTTGCAGCGGGAGCACAATGAGCAGTTCTTC. The rearrangement links TRBV20-1 to TRBJ2-1; 8 bases fit TRBD2. With 6 bases clipped from V and 5 bases from J, the junction kept 12 bases outside the gene matches. The length of the CDR3 is 15 residues. Germline assignment: CDR1 DFQATT and CDR2 SNEGSKA (reference sequence).

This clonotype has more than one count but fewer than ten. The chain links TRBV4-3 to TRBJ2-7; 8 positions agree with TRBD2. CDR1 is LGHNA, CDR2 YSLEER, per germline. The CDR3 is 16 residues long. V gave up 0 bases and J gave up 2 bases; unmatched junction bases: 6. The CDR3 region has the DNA TGCGCCAGCAGCCAAGATAAGCGGGGGCCAGCCTACGAGCAGTACTTC. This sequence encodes CASSQDKRGPAYEQYF.

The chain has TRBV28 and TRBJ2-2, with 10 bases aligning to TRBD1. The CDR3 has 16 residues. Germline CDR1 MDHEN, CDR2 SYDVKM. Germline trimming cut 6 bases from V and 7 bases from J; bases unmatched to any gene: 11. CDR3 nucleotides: TGTGCCAGCAGCTCACCAGGACAGGGGGTCGGCGGGGAGCTGTTTTTT. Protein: CASSSPGQGVGGELFF.